Given below is one T cell receptor beta chain in context. The sample is drawn from a study of blood T cell repertoires in COVID-19. The repertoire was sequenced with immunoSEQ multiplex PCR; TCRdb's copy has only in-frame clones and lacks some. Among 390,000 or so clones listed, more than 70% were seen once. Material for sequencing was peripheral blood. The TCR sequence derives from a woman aged 30 to 39 with COVID-19, enrolled during active disease.

The CDR3 here is CASSLQGAALGGELFF. Written as DNA, the CDR3 is TGTGCCAGCAGCTTACAGGGGGCGGCTTTAGGCGGGGAGCTGTTTTTT. The chain recombines TRBV5-4 with TRBJ2-2, with TRBD1 matching 9 bases. The CDR3 consists of 16 residues. From germline, CDR1 is SGHNT and CDR2 YYREEE (reference sequence). With 2 bases clipped from V and 7 bases from J, the junction kept 9 bases outside the gene matches.